This T cell receptor beta chain was found in a study of blood T cell repertoires in COVID-19. Study overall: Whether acute or convalescent, the COVID-19 samples came from the United States, Italy and Spain. PBMCs, B-cell-depleted T cells, or T cells were the source of the cDNA or gDNA that made up the material.

This CDR3 is built from 17 residues. Deletions cut 0 bases from V and 4 bases from J, with 16 bases between. The V gene's germline CDR1 is LNHDA and CDR2 SQIVND (reference sequence). In the original processing: Amplification from reference gene primers served as the basis for estimated nucleated cell counts. Profiling relied on immunoSEQ multiplex PCR, and the TCRdb table lists in-frame clones only, not all of them. V and J calls plus clone size are reproduced from that table; the DNA served to infer D and trimming. The sample shows roughly 21,000 clones, approximately 83% of them seen only once. This clone was seen just once.

The sample taken for sequencing was peripheral blood. The J gene is TRBJ2-1, the V gene TRBV19; tentative D call: TRBD1 (6 bases). The sequence derives from a human donor in a cohort sampled during active COVID-19. CDR3 DNA: TGTGCCAGTAGTATAGATCCTCAGGGGAACCCATACAATGAGCAGTTCTTC. Protein product: CASSIDPQGNPYNEQFF.